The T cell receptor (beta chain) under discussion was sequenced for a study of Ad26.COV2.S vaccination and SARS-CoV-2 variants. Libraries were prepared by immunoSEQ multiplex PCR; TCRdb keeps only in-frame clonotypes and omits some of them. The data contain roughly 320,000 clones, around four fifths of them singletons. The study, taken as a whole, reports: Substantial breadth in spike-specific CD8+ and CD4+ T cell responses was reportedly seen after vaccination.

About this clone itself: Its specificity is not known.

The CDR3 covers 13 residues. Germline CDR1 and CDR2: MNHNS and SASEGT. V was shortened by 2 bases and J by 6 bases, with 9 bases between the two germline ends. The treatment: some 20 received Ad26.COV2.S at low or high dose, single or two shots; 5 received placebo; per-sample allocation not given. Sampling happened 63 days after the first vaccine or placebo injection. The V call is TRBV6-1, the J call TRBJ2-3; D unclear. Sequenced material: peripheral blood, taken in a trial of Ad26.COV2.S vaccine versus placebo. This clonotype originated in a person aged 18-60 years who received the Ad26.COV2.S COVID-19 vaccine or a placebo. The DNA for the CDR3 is TGTGCCAGCAGTGAATTTATAGTTGATACGCAGTATTTT. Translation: CASSEFIVDTQYF.